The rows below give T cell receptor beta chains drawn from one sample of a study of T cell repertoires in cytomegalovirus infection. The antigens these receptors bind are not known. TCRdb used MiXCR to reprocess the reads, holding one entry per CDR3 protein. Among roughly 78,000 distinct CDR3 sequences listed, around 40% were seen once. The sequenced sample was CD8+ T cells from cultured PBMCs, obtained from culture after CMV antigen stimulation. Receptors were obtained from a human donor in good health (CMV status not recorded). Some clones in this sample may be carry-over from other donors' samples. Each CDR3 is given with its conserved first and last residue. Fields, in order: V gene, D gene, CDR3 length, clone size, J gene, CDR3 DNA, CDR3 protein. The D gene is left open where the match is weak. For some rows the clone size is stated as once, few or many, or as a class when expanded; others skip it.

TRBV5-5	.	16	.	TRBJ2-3	TGTGCCAGCAGCGACCCTACACAGGGTGGGGCAGATACGCAGTATTTT	CASSDPTQGGADTQYF
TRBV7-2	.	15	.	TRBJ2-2	TGTGCCAGCAGCTTAGTGCCGGCGGGAACCGGGGAGCTGTTTTTT	CASSLVPAGTGELFF
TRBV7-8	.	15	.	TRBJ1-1	TGTGCCAGCAGCTTAGCGGATCTGGGGATCACTGAAGCTTTCTTT	CASSLADLGITEAFF
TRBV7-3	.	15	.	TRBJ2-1	TGTGCCAGCAGCTTACGCGCGGGTATCTACAATGAGCAGTTCTTC	CASSLRAGIYNEQFF
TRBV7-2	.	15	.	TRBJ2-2	TGTGCCAGCAGCTTACAGGGGCCGAACACCGGGGAGCTGTTTTTT	CASSLQGPNTGELFF
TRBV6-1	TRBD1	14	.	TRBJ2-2	TGTGCCAGCAGTCCACAGGGGATTTCCGGGGAGCTGTTTTTT	CASSPQGISGELFF
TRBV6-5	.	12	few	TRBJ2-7	TGTGCCAGCAGCCAGGACAGTTACGAGCAGTACTTC	CASSQDSYEQYF
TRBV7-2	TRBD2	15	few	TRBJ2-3	TGTGCCAGCAGCTTAGTTCCAGCGGGGTCGGAAACGCAGTATTTT	CASSLVPAGSETQYF
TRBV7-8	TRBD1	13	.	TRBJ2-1	TGTGCCAGCAGCCAAGGACAGGACAATGAGCAGTTCTTC	CASSQGQDNEQFF
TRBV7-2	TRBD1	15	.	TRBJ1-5	TGTGCCAGCAGCTTAGTGGACAGGGGCCCTCAGCCCCAGCATTTT	CASSLVDRGPQPQHF
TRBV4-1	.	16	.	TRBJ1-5	TGCGCCAGCAGCCAAGAGGGAGGGGAAGAGGATCAGCCCCAGCATTTT	CASSQEGGEEDQPQHF
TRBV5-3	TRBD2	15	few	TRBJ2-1	TGTGCCAGCAGCTACGGACTAGCCACCCCCCATGAGCAGTTCTTC	CASSYGLATPHEQFF
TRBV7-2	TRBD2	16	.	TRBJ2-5	TGTGCCAGCAGCCCGAGACTAGCGGGCTACCAAGAGACCCAGTACTTC	CASSPRLAGYQETQYF
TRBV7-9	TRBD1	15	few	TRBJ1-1	TGTGCCAGCAGCTTACCAGGGGGCTCGAACACTGAAGCTTTCTTT	CASSLPGGSNTEAFF
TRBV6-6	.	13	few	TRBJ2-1	TGTGCCAGCAGTTACTCGCCAGGGGATGAGCAGTTCTTC	CASSYSPGDEQFF
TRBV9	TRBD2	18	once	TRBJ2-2	TGTGCCAGCAGCACCCGTACCGGGACTAGCGGACACACCGGGGAGCTGTTTTTT	CASSTRTGTSGHTGELFF
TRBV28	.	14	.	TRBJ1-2	TGTGCCAGCAGTTCGTCGGGAGATCTCTATGGCTACACCTTC	CASSSSGDLYGYTF
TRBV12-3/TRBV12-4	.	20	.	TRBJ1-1	TGTGCCAGCAGTTTTTGGGTTGGTACTGGGGCGGGTCGGAAATCGACTGAAGCTTTCTTT	CASSFWVGTGAGRKSTEAFF
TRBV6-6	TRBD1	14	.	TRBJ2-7	TGTGCCAGCACCCTAGACAGGGGATACTACGAGCAGTACTTC	CASTLDRGYYEQYF
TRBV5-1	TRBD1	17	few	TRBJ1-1	TGCGCCAGCACCCCGTGGGGGGCAGGGGGGACGAACACTGAAGCTTTCTTT	CASTPWGAGGTNTEAFF
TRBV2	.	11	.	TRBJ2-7	TGTGCCAGCAGTGGGAGCAGGGAGCAGTACTTC	CASSGSREQYF
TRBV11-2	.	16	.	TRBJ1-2	TGTGCCAGCAGCTTAGTCAACAGCGGGGACTATGATGGCTACACCTTC	CASSLVNSGDYDGYTF
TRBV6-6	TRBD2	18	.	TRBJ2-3	TGTGCCAGCAGTTATGTGATTTCAGCGGGGGGGCCCACAGATACGCAGTATTTT	CASSYVISAGGPTDTQYF
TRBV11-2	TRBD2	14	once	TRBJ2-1	TGTGCCAGCAGCTTAGGCTCCGGGGGGAATGAGCAGTTCTTC	CASSLGSGGNEQFF
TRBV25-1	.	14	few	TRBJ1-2	TGTGCCAGCAGTGAATCGCACGGTGGGTGGGGCTACACCTTC	CASSESHGGWGYTF
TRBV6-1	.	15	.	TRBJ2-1	TGTGCCAGCGGTCTGGGCAGGTCCTCCGATTTTGAGCAGTTCTTC	CASGLGRSSDFEQFF
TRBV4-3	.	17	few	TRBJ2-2	TGCGCCAGCAGCCAAGACTCCGGGAGCTTGCCGACCGGGGAGCTGTTTTTT	CASSQDSGSLPTGELFF
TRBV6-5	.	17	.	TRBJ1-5	TGTGCCAGCAGTGTCCCCGGCGAGGGTGACCCAAATCAGCCCCAGCATTTT	CASSVPGEGDPNQPQHF
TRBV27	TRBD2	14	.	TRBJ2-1	TGTGCCAGCGGAAGGGGGCTAGCGGGGAATGAGCAGTTCTTC	CASGRGLAGNEQFF
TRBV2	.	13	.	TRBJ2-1	TGTGCCAGCAGCTCCGCCAGATACAATGAGCAGTTCTTC	CASSSARYNEQFF
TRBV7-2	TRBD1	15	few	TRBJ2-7	TGTGCCAGCAGCTTAGTACAGGGGCCTTCCTACGAGCAGTACTTC	CASSLVQGPSYEQYF
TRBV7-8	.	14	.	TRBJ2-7	TGTGCCAGCAGCTACTACGGGGACTCCTACGAGCAGTACTTC	CASSYYGDSYEQYF
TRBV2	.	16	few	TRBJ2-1	TGTGCCAGCAGTCAGGAACACCTAGTCGCCCAAAATGAGCAGTTCTTC	CASSQEHLVAQNEQFF
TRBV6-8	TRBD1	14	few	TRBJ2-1	TGTGCCAGCAGTTACCGACAGGGATACAATGAGCAGTTCTTC	CASSYRQGYNEQFF
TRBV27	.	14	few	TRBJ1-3	TGTGCCAGCAGTTCGACCTATTCTGGAAACACCATATATTTT	CASSSTYSGNTIYF
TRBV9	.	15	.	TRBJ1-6	TGTGCCAGCAGCCCCGGGAACCGGAACCTTTCACCCCTCCACTTT	CASSPGNRNLSPLHF
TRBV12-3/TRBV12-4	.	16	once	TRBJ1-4	TGTGCCAGCAGTTTAGGGTATGCAGGAGGGAATGAAAAACTGTTTTTT	CASSLGYAGGNEKLFF
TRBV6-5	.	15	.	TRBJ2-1	TGTGCCAGCAGTTACGGGCCCCGCTCCTACAATGAGCAGTTCTTC	CASSYGPRSYNEQFF
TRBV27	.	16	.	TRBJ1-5	TGTGCCAGCAGTACACGGGCCACAGGGATTAGTCAGCCCCAGCATTTT	CASSTRATGISQPQHF
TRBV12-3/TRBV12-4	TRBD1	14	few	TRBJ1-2	TGTGCCAGCACCCGGGACAGGGAGTACTATGGCTACACCTTC	CASTRDREYYGYTF